This T cell receptor beta chain was obtained from a study of control samples from healthy donors and cancer patients. The germline V gene has CDR1 MNHNS and CDR2 SASEGT. The V gene lost 3 bases and the J gene lost 2 bases, with 9 bases spanning the gap. This CDR3 region has 14 residues. Libraries were prepared by immunoSEQ multiplex PCR; TCRdb keeps only in-frame clonotypes and omits some of them. This table has 90,000 to 100,000 clones, 90% appearing once. The chain uses TRBV6-1 and TRBJ2-3; D not resolved. The specimen was blood. This TCR came from a woman younger than 30 in good health. CDR3 nucleotides: TGTGCCAGCAGTGAGGAACTTATCACAGATACGCAGTATTTT. Amino acids: CASSEELITDTQYF.